These 15 T cell receptor beta chains came from one sample sequenced in a study of blood T cell repertoires in COVID-19 (dated by TCRdb to the early 2020s). Library preparation used the immunoSEQ multiplex PCR assay. In its TCRdb copy, this immuneACCESS table keeps in-frame sequences only and misses some clones. Where compared with another copy, unresolved V genes explain less than half of these, and the others have no known cause. In this sample the table shows roughly 320,000 clones, about nine tenths of which occur a single time. The top ten constitute approximately 1.8% of the sample. The specimen was peripheral blood. The receptors originated from a woman between 25 and 40 years old with COVID-19, enrolled during active disease.

CDR3: CASSDLTSGDTDTQYF. As DNA, the CDR3 is TGTGCCAGCAGTGACCTGACTAGCGGGGACACAGATACGCAGTATTTT. The V gene is TRBV6-4, the J gene TRBJ2-3, with 11 bases identical to TRBD2. Trimming cost V 2 bases and J 2 bases; bases outside gene matches: 3. Germline loops: CDR1 MRHNA, CDR2 SNTAGT. The CDR3 runs to 16 residues.

V gene TRBV11-3 combines with J gene TRBJ2-2; TRBD2 aligns across 7 bases. The CDR3 contains 13 residues. The V and J ends lost 4 bases and 4 bases, in that order; junction bases with no gene match: 0. Per germline, CDR1 SGHNT and CDR2 YENEEA. CDR3 nucleotide sequence: TGTGCCAGCAGCTCGGGGGGCACCGGGGAGCTGTTTTTT. It translates to CASSSGGTGELFF.

V usage is TRBV19 and J usage is TRBJ1-5; possibly TRBD1 for D (6 bases). V was cut by 8 bases and J by 4 bases, with 12 bases left in between. This CDR3 is built from 13 residues. Per the germline V gene, CDR1 is LNHDA and CDR2 is SQIVND (reference sequence). CDR3: CASGMGANQPQHF. The CDR3 region has the DNA TGTGCCAGTGGGATGGGGGCTAATCAGCCCCAGCATTTT.

The chain has TRBV5-5 and TRBJ1-2; D ambiguous. Between the trimmed V and J ends, which lost 1 base and 3 bases, there was a span of 10 bases. Germline values: CDR1 SGHKS, CDR2 YYEKEE (reference sequence). The CDR3 is 14 residues long. The CDR3 DNA follows: TGTGCCAGCAGCTTGTCTTTGGGCCACTATGGCTACACCTTC. Amino acid sequence: CASSLSLGHYGYTF.

This clone was counted a single time. The rearrangement uses TRBV10-3 and TRBJ2-5; 11 bases fit TRBD2. V lost 10 bases to trimming and J lost 5 bases; unmatched junction nucleotides: 12. The CDR3 length is 15 residues. Germline V gives CDR1 ENHRY, CDR2 SYGVKD. CDR3 sequence: CASMTSGATGETQYF. The CDR3 DNA follows: TGTGCCAGCATGACTAGCGGGGCCACGGGGGAGACCCAGTACTTC.

The rearrangement links TRBV18 to TRBJ1-1; D uncertain. CDR3 size: 13 residues. V was clipped by 4 bases and J by 3 bases, with 9 bases between them. Germline lookup yields CDR1 KGHSH and CDR2 LQKENI. CDR3 in amino acids: CASSLQRDTEAFF. For the CDR3, the DNA is TGTGCCAGCTCACTCCAGCGGGACACTGAAGCTTTCTTT. The full variable domain, rest sourced from reference TRBV18 and TRBJ1-1, is NAGVMQNPRHLVRRRGQEARLRCSPMKGHSHVYWYRQLPEEGLKFMVYLQKENIIDESGMPKERFSAEFPKEGPSILRIQQVVRGDSAAYFCASSLQRDTEAFFGQGTRLTVV.

The chain recombines TRBV15 with TRBJ2-6, with D possibly matching TRBD1 (6 bases). This CDR3 is built from 15 residues. Germline CDR1 and CDR2: LNHNV and YYDKDF (reference sequence). V was cut by 3 bases and J by 2 bases, with 8 bases left in between. The CDR3 DNA follows: TGTGCCACCAGCAGCTCAGGGGCTGGGGCCAACGTCCTGACTTTC. Protein sequence: CATSSSGAGANVLTF.

The rearrangement links TRBV30 to TRBJ2-5, with a weak D call TRBD2 (5 bases). Trimming stripped 1 base from V and 5 bases from J, with 17 bases between. This CDR3 has 15 residues. Germline lookup yields CDR1 GTSNPN and CDR2 SVGIG (reference sequence). CDR3 nucleotides: TGTGCCTGGAGTGCCAGGAGGACGTGCAGGGAGACCCAGTACTTC. Its protein is CAWSARRTCRETQYF.

This clone has only a few counts. V gene TRBV6-4 combines with J gene TRBJ2-3; TRBD1 matches 8 bases. CDR3 size: 14 residues. Germline assignment: CDR1 MRHNA and CDR2 SNTAGT. The V segment lost 6 bases and the J segment 3 bases; nucleotides outside the gene matches: 5. The CDR3 DNA sequence: TGTGCCAGCAGCCCGGGACAGGAGACAGATACGCAGTATTTT. Encoded protein: CASSPGQETDTQYF.

V usage is TRBV6-6 and J usage is TRBJ1-2; the D is unclear. Germline V CDR1 and CDR2: MNHNY, SVGAGI (reference sequence). V was trimmed by 7 bases and J by 1 base, leaving 13 bases between them. The CDR3 spans 14 residues. The chain's CDR3 is CASNQPGDNYGYTF. The CDR3 DNA follows: TGTGCCAGCAACCAGCCAGGCGATAACTATGGCTACACCTTC.

The V call is TRBV19, the J call TRBJ1-2, with TRBD1 matching 8 bases. The CDR3 extends over 15 amino acids. V was pared by 4 bases and J by 5 bases, with 9 bases of the junction left unmatched. Germline V lookup: CDR1 LNHDA, CDR2 SQIVND (reference sequence). CDR3 region: CASSTSRDRYYGYTF. CDR3 nucleotides: TGTGCCAGTAGTACCTCTCGGGACAGGTATTATGGCTACACCTTC.

The chain combines TRBV2 with TRBJ1-6; D unresolved. CDR3 length: 13 amino acids. Looked up from germline, CDR1 is SNHLY and CDR2 is FYNNEI. V lost 5 bases to trimming and J lost 11 bases, with 13 bases between them. CDR3 sequence reads: CASSSSNRAPLHF. CDR3 in DNA: TGTGCCAGCAGTTCATCTAATCGGGCACCCCTCCACTTT.

CDR3 nucleotides: TGTGCCAGCAGTGCCCTAGAGGTGCGGGGTACGCAGTATTTT. This translates into CASSALEVRGTQYF. The chain uses TRBV25-1 and TRBJ2-3, with TRBD2 as a possible D gene (6 bases). Germline V lookup: CDR1 MGHDK, CDR2 SYGVNS. This CDR3 is built from 14 residues. The V end lost 4 bases, the J end lost 8 bases, and 16 bases lay between the germline ends. The full variable domain, in which reference TRBV25-1 and TRBJ2-3 provide the parts outside the CDR3, is EADIYQTPRYLVIGTGKKITLECSQTMGHDKMYWYQQDPGMELHLIHYSYGVNSTEKGDLSSESTVSRIRTEHFPLTLESARPSHTSQYLCASSALEVRGTQYFGPGTRLTVL.

The genes are TRBV21-1 and TRBJ1-1; the table assigns TRBD1, which was not confirmed against the DNA. TRBV21-1 is annotated as a pseudogene. This CDR3 is 16 amino acids long. The CDR3 loop reads CASSKALRRGALGAFF. In DNA, the CDR3 is TGTGCCAGCAGCAAAGCGCTTCGACGTGGGGCGCTGGGAGCTTTCTTT.

The genes are TRBV18 and TRBJ2-7; tentatively, D is TRBD1 (5 bases). V gave up 1 base and J gave up 2 bases, with 15 bases separating them. Germline assignment: CDR1 KGHSH and CDR2 LQKENI. This CDR3 contains 16 residues. The CDR3 spells CASSPLENRTAYEQYF. The CDR3, as DNA: TGTGCCAGCTCACCACTGGAAAACAGGACGGCCTACGAGCAGTACTTC.